Listed here is a single T cell receptor (beta chain). What it binds is not known. The TCRbeta library was prepared with unique molecular identifiers. TCRdb passed the PCR reads through MiXCR, listing each CDR3 protein once. This table holds about 300,000 distinct CDR3 sequences, over 7.5% found once. The data originate from a study of T-cell reconstitution after alpha-beta-depleted transplantation in children. Findings of the study overall: Roughly two months post-transplant, alpha-beta T cells reportedly originated from several hundred graft clones that had expanded. One year post-transplant, T-cell counts and diversity were largely derived from T cells produced anew. Recipient T cells and thymic progenitors that survived gave rise to the high TCRbeta diversity observed at day 60 in some patients.

CDR3 length equals 15 residues. The ends were cut back, 2 bases at V and 2 bases at J, with 13 bases in the middle. Germline values: CDR1 KGHSH, CDR2 LQKENI. This specimen was peripheral blood, taken 360 days after TCRalphabeta/CD19-depleted stem cell transplant. The chain carries TRBV18 and TRBJ2-7, with D perhaps TRBD2 (5 bases). The sequence was obtained from a female patient younger than 10 who had a stem cell transplant for Fanconi anemia, so the T cells may come from the graft donor. The DNA of the CDR3 is TGTGCCAGCTCACCAAATCCGGCGGGTACCTACGAGCAGTACTTC. Translating it yields CASSPNPAGTYEQYF. Combining the CDR3 with reference TRBV18 and TRBJ2-7 gives the whole variable domain NAGVMQNPRHLVRRRGQEARLRCSPMKGHSHVYWYRQLPEEGLKFMVYLQKENIIDESGMPKERFSAEFPKEGPSILRIQQVVRGDSAAYFCASSPNPAGTYEQYFGPGTRLTVT.